The T cell receptor (beta chain) under discussion was sequenced for a study of blood T cells in healthy people across ages. Together with a sample-barcoded 5' primer, a J-beta primer mix was included in a second PCR lasting about 7 to 11 cycles. TCRdb processed the 5' RACE reads anew with MiXCR; each CDR3 protein has one entry. Of about 1 million distinct CDR3 sequences detected, around 43% appear once; the ten largest clones hold 18%. Germline assignment: CDR1 MNHEY and CDR2 SMNVEV (reference sequence). The V end was cut by 8 bases, the J end by 8 bases, with 12 bases between. The CDR3 loop spans 12 amino acids.

Sequences were obtained from blood. V is TRBV27 and J is TRBJ2-2; possibly TRBD2 for D (5 bases). This sequence was found in a woman aged 55-69 years in good health. The CDR3 nucleotides read TGTGCCAGCGCGAGGGCGCCTGGGGAGCTGTTTTTT. Protein product: CASARAPGELFF.